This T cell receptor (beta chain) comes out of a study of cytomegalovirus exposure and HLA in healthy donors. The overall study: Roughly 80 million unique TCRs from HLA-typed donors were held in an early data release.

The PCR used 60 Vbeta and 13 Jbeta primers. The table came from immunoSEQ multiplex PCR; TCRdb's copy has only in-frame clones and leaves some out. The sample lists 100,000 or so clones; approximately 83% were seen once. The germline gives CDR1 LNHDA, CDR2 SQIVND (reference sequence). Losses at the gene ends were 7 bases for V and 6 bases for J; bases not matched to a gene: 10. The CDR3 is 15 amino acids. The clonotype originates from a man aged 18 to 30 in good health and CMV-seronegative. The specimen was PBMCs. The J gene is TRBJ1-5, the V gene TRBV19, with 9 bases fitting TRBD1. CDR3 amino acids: CASTSSYRGLQPQHF. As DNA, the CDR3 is TGTGCCAGTACCTCTTCTTACAGGGGGCTTCAGCCCCAGCATTTT.